The 15 T cell receptor beta chains in this list originate from one sample, sequenced in a study of blood T cells in healthy people across ages. The authors ran a second PCR of about 6 to 11 cycles using a sample-barcoded 5' primer and a J-beta primer mix. Via MiXCR, TCRdb re-called the 5' RACE reads, giving one row per CDR3 protein. The sample shows just under 750,000 distinct CDR3 sequences, 22% of them seen only once. The material sequenced was blood. These receptors came from a man in his 70s in good health.

This chain links TRBV5-6 with TRBJ2-1, with 7 bases aligning to TRBD2. The ends lost 5 bases at V and 5 bases at J; junction bases unmatched: 13. The CDR3 consists of 16 residues. Germline lookup yields CDR1 SGHDT and CDR2 YYEEEE. The CDR3 is CASSFGLAAINNEQFF. In DNA, the CDR3 is TGTGCCAGCAGTTTCGGTCTAGCGGCGATTAACAATGAGCAGTTCTTC.

This clonotype was observed a handful of times. This chain connects TRBV7-8 to TRBJ2-1; D is unresolved. The CDR3 sequence is 12 residues long. The germline gives CDR1 SGHVS, CDR2 FQNEAQ. V lost 1 base, J lost 8 bases, and 6 bases lay in between. CDR3 sequence: CASSLVRDEQFF. The CDR3 DNA reads as TGTGCCAGCAGCTTAGTCCGGGATGAGCAGTTCTTC.

The CDR3 is CASSLGDHQETQYF. The CDR3 region has the DNA TGCGCCAGCAGCTTAGGGGACCACCAAGAGACCCAGTACTTC. The chain joins TRBV5-1 to TRBJ2-5; either TRBD1 or TRBD2 may supply D (5 bases each). This CDR3 is built from 14 residues. The germline V gene encodes CDR1 SGHRS and CDR2 YFSETQ. Trimming shortened V by 2 bases and J by 0 bases, and 8 bases separated the two germline ends.

This sequence joins TRBV15 and TRBJ2-5, with 7 bases that match TRBD1. CDR3 size: 15 residues. J lost 4 bases, V lost 1 base, and 6 bases had no gene match. Germline-derived CDR1 and CDR2 are LNHNV and YYDKDF (reference sequence). The CDR3 DNA reads as TGTGCCACCAGCAGAGGACAGGGCGATCGAGAGACCCAGTACTTC. As protein: CATSRGQGDRETQYF.

Turning to this clonotype: At one end, the junction sequence differs from germline, possibly due to a read error. The chain joins TRBV6-5 to TRBJ1-2; 11 nucleotides line up with TRBD1. From germline, CDR1 is MNHEY and CDR2 SVGAGI. This CDR3 is built from 16 residues. In DNA, the CDR3 is TGTGCCGGCAGTCTACAAGGGGGACAGGGGGTTCTTGGCTACACCTTC. Protein sequence: CAGSLQGGQGVLGYTF.

This rearrangement joins TRBV29-1 to TRBJ1-5; perhaps TRBD1 as D (5 bases). In germline, CDR1 is SQVTM, CDR2 ANQGSEA. The CDR3 runs to 12 residues. Trimming removed 4 bases from V and 7 bases from J, with 11 bases in between. DNA for the CDR3: TGCAGCGTTGGGCTAGCAGGGCAGCCCCAGCATTTT. Translated: CSVGLAGQPQHF.

This clonotype came up a few times. The chain links TRBV12-3 or TRBV12-4 to TRBJ2-5; D is uncertain. V was trimmed by 3 bases and J by 5 bases, leaving 10 bases between them. The CDR3 has 13 amino acids. The CDR3 region is CASSFGDGETQYF. CDR3 nucleotides: TGTGCCAGCAGTTTTGGGGATGGGGAGACCCAGTACTTC.

This clonotype occurred a few times. The V call is TRBV7-8, the J call TRBJ2-2, with D possibly matching TRBD2 (7 bases). Germline CDR1 is SGHVS and CDR2 is FQNEAQ. This CDR3 is built from 15 residues. V lost 5 bases and J 7 bases, leaving 17 bases between the germline ends. CDR3 residues: CASSLLGGGFGELFF. CDR3 DNA: TGTGCCAGCAGCCTCTTGGGGGGGGGCTTCGGGGAGCTGTTTTTT. Drawing the rest from reference TRBV7-8 and TRBJ2-2, the complete variable domain is GAGVSQSPRYKVAKRGQDVALRCDPISGHVSLFWYQQALGQGPEFLTYFQNEAQLDKSGLPSDRFFAERPEGSVSTLKIQRTQQEDSAVYLCASSLLGGGFGELFFGEGSRLTVL.

The V call is TRBV12-3 or TRBV12-4, the J call TRBJ2-4; TRBD2 is a possible D gene (6 bases). CDR3 length: 14 amino acids. V lost 7 bases and J 2 bases, leaving 12 bases between the germline ends. The CDR3 DNA reads TGTGCCAGCACCATTAGCGGTTCCAAAAACATTCAGTACTTC. Translating gives CASTISGSKNIQYF.

This clonotype was observed a few times. The genes are TRBV12-3 or TRBV12-4 and TRBJ1-3; a weak D match, TRBD1 (5 bases). The CDR3 length is 16 residues. The V gene lost 3 bases and the J gene lost 0 bases, with 12 bases spanning the gap. The CDR3 loop is CASSLTDQNSGNTIYF. CDR3 in DNA: TGTGCCAGCAGTTTGACAGACCAAAACTCTGGAAACACCATATATTTT.

The chain is built from TRBV9 and TRBJ1-1, with 7 bases fitting TRBD1. The J segment lost 10 bases and the V segment lost 4 bases, leaving 7 bases of the junction unmatched. The CDR3 is 12 residues long. Germline loops: CDR1 SGDLS, CDR2 YYNGEE. The CDR3 sequence: CASSRQGYRAFF. In nucleotides, the CDR3 is TGTGCCAGCAGCAGACAGGGCTATCGAGCTTTCTTT. The whole variable domain, filled in from reference TRBV9 and TRBJ1-1, reads DSGVTQTPKHLITATGQRVTLRCSPRSGDLSVYWYQQSLDQGLQFLIQYYNGEERAKGNILERFSAQQFPDLHSELNLSSLELGDSALYFCASSRQGYRAFFGQGTRLTVV.

The chain couples TRBV6-5 to TRBJ1-2; 7 bases are shared with TRBD1. V shed 7 bases and J 0 bases; nucleotides not matched to a gene: 11. The CDR3 is 16 residues long. Germline CDR1 MNHEY, CDR2 SVGAGI. The CDR3 is CASIGVRGISNYGYTF. DNA of the CDR3: TGTGCCAGCATTGGCGTCAGGGGGATATCTAACTATGGCTACACCTTC.

This clonotype was detected a few times. The rearrangement links TRBV5-1 to TRBJ2-5; maybe TRBD2 (6 bases). Trimming stripped 4 bases from V and 3 bases from J, with 19 bases between. Germline V gene data show CDR1 as SGHRS and CDR2 as YFSETQ. CDR3 length equals 16 residues. This chain's CDR3 is CASSQGGSSGKETQYF. The CDR3 bases are TGCGCCAGCAGCCAGGGAGGTTCCAGCGGCAAAGAGACCCAGTACTTC.

The CDR3 here is CASRPGMNTEAFF. In DNA, the CDR3 is TGCGCCAGCAGACCCGGGATGAACACTGAAGCTTTCTTT. The J gene is TRBJ1-1, the V gene TRBV10-1; D ambiguous. The CDR3 loop spans 13 amino acids. Deletions cut 6 bases from V and 0 bases from J, with 8 bases between. Germline V gene sequence: CDR1 WNHNN, CDR2 SYGVQD (reference sequence).

V is TRBV29-1 and J is TRBJ2-3; D is unclear. There are 13 residues in the CDR3. Trimming took off 3 bases at V and 0 bases at J, with 7 bases between the two ends. Germline assignment: CDR1 SQVTM and CDR2 ANQGSEA. The CDR3 sequence is CSVDKPSTDTQYF. The CDR3 bases are TGCAGCGTTGACAAACCTAGCACAGATACGCAGTATTTT.